One and the same sample provided the 12 T cell receptor beta chains below, sequenced in a study of blood T cell repertoires in COVID-19. Sequencing was performed with immunoSEQ multiplex PCR; in TCRdb, only in-frame clones are kept and a portion is missing. Of 45,000 to 55,000 clones in the sample, approximately 83% were seen once. Sequencing was done on a sample of peripheral blood. Receptors originate from an elderly man with COVID-19, enrolled during active disease.

The gene calls are TRBV6-5 and TRBJ1-1, with D possibly matching TRBD1 (5 bases). Trimming took off 8 bases at V and 1 base at J, with 8 bases between the two ends. Germline-derived CDR1 and CDR2 are MNHEY and SVGAGI. This CDR3 region has 12 residues. CDR3 protein: CASSRGNTEAFF. The DNA for the CDR3 is TGTGCCAGCTCTAGGGGGAACACTGAAGCTTTCTTT.

The V gene is TRBV21-1, the J gene TRBJ2-3; TRBD2 was called by the table and not checked on the DNA. TRBV21-1 is deemed a pseudogene. This CDR3 has 19 amino acids. The CDR3 is CASSKARRGGFSSTDTQYF. CDR3 coding DNA: TGTGCCAGCAGCAAAGCCCGGCGGGGGGGTTTCTCTAGCACAGATACGCAGTATTTT.

The chain couples TRBV6-5 to TRBJ1-1; D gene ambiguous. CDR3 length: 13 amino acids. Trimming removed 3 bases from V and 2 bases from J, with 7 bases in between. Per the germline V gene, CDR1 is MNHEY and CDR2 is SVGAGI. CDR3 sequence (DNA): TGTGCCAGCAGTTATGGCAGAAACACTGAAGCTTTCTTT. Its protein is CASSYGRNTEAFF.

This sequence joins TRBV5-1 and TRBJ2-5, with 10 bases lining up with TRBD2. This CDR3 spans 14 amino acids. With 4 bases clipped from V and 4 bases from J, the junction kept 4 bases outside the gene matches. Germline CDR1 is SGHRS and CDR2 is YFSETQ. DNA of the CDR3: TGCGCCAGCAGCACCGGACTAGCGGCAGAGACCCAGTACTTC. As protein: CASSTGLAAETQYF.

The rearrangement uses TRBV29-1 and TRBJ2-3; D ambiguous. This CDR3 comprises 10 residues. The V end lost 7 bases, the J end lost 2 bases, and 4 bases lay between the germline ends. The V gene's germline CDR1 is SQVTM and CDR2 ANQGSEA. The CDR3 DNA reads as TGCAGCGGTTACACAGATACGCAGTATTTT. This gives the protein CSGYTDTQYF.

The chain recombines TRBV7-2 with TRBJ2-3, with 8 nucleotides matching TRBD2. The CDR3 is made up of 17 amino acids. J gave up 2 bases and V 5 bases, and 12 bases lay outside the gene matches. Germline values: CDR1 SGHTA, CDR2 FQGNSA. In DNA, the CDR3 is TGTGCCAGCAGCCTCCCGGGTAGCGGGGTCTTCACAGATACGCAGTATTTT. Residues: CASSLPGSGVFTDTQYF.

V and J are TRBV5-4 and TRBJ2-7, with TRBD1 identical over 11 bases. V lost 4 bases and J lost 4; bases outside the gene matches: 10. The CDR3 consists of 16 residues. From germline, CDR1 is SGHNT and CDR2 YYREEE (reference sequence). CDR3 loop: CASSQATGTGGYEQYF. CDR3 coding DNA: TGTGCCAGCAGCCAGGCTACCGGGACAGGGGGGTACGAGCAGTACTTC.

This chain links TRBV2 with TRBJ1-4; 9 nucleotides agree with TRBD1. The germline V gene encodes CDR1 SNHLY and CDR2 FYNNEI. The CDR3 length is 14 residues. V was pared by 6 bases and J by 8 bases, with 7 bases of the junction left unmatched. The CDR3 here is CASSPGQGVEKLFF. The CDR3, as DNA: TGTGCCAGCAGCCCGGGACAGGGAGTAGAAAAACTGTTTTTT.

The J gene is TRBJ1-3, the V gene TRBV4-3, with D possibly TRBD1 on 6 matching bases. The germline V and J ends were trimmed by 4 bases and 4 bases, with 11 bases remaining between them. Germline loops: CDR1 LGHNA, CDR2 YSLEER. The CDR3 consists of 14 residues. The CDR3 here is CASSLGGGGNTIYF. The CDR3 coding sequence is TGCGCCAGCAGCCTTGGGGGCGGCGGAAACACCATATATTTT.

V is TRBV5-6 and J is TRBJ1-1, with unresolved D. The germline V and J ends were trimmed by 0 bases and 4 bases, with 7 bases remaining between them. CDR1 SGHDT and CDR2 YYEEEE come from the germline V gene. The CDR3 consists of 13 residues. In nucleotides, the CDR3 is TGTGCCAGCAGCTTGGGTGACACCACTGAAGCTTTCTTT. Translating it yields CASSLGDTTEAFF.

This clone was counted a few times. Here the CDR3 DNA reads TGCAGCGCCCGGGACAGGGATTCACCCCTCCACTTT. Amino acid sequence: CSARDRDSPLHF. The V and J genes are TRBV29-1 and TRBJ1-6; 9 nucleotides match TRBD1. CDR3 size: 12 residues. Germline CDR1 SQVTM, CDR2 ANQGSEA. J gave up 8 bases and V 7 bases, and 3 bases lay outside the gene matches.

V gene TRBV18 combines with J gene TRBJ2-3; TRBD2 agrees at 14 bases. The germline V gene has CDR1 KGHSH and CDR2 LQKENI. V shed 4 bases, J shed 1 base, and the junction held 7 bases outside the gene matches. The CDR3 contains 18 residues. DNA of the CDR3: TGTGCCAGCTCACGGGGACTAGCGGGGGCCACGGGCACAGATACGCAGTATTTT. Translated: CASSRGLAGATGTDTQYF. Full variable domain (rest looked up from reference TRBV18 and TRBJ2-3): NAGVMQNPRHLVRRRGQEARLRCSPMKGHSHVYWYRQLPEEGLKFMVYLQKENIIDESGMPKERFSAEFPKEGPSILRIQQVVRGDSAAYFCASSRGLAGATGTDTQYFGPGTRLTVL.